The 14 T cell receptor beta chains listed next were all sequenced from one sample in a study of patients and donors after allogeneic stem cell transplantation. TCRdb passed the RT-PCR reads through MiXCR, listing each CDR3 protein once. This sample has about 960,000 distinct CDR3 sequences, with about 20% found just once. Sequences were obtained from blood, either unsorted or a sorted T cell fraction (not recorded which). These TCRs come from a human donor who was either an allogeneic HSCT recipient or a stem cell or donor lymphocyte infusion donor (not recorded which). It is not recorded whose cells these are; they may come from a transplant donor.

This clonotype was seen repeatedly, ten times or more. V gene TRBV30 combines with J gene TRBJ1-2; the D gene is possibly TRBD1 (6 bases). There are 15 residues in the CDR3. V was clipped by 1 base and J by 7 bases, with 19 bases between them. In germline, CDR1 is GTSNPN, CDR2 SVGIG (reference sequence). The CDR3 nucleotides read TGTGCCTGGAGTGAAACGTGGGCCAGGGGTGGTGGCTACACCTTC. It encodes CAWSETWARGGGYTF.

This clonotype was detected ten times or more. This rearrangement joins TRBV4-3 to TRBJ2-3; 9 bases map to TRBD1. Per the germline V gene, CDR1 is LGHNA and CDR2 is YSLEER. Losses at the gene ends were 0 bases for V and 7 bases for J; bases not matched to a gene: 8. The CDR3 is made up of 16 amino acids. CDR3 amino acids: CASSQDGGQGTNTQYF. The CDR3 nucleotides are TGCGCCAGCAGCCAAGATGGGGGACAGGGAACGAATACGCAGTATTTT.

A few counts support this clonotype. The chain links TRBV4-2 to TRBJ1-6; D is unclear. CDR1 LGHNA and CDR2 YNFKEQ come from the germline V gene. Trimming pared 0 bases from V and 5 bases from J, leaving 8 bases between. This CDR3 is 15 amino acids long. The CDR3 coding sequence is TGTGCCAGCAGCCAAGAGACACTGAATAATTCACCCCTCCACTTT. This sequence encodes CASSQETLNNSPLHF.

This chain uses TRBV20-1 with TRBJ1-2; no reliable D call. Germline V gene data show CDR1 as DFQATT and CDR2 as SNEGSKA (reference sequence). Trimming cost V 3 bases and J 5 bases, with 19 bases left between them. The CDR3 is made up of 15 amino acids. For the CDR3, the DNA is TGCAGTGCTAGTCCCCTGGGCCTGTATGATTATGGCTACACCTTC. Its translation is CSASPLGLYDYGYTF.

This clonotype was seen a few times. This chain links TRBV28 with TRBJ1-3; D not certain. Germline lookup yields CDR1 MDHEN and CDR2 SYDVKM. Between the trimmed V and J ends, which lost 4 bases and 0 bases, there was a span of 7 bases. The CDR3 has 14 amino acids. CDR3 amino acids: CASSSASSGNTIYF. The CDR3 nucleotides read TGTGCCAGCAGTTCTGCAAGCTCTGGAAACACCATATATTTT.

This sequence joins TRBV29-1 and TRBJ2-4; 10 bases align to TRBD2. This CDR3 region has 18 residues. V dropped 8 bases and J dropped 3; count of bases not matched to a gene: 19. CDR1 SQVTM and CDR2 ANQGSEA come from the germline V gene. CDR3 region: CSPPWGAGGPRGKNIQYF. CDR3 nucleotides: TGCAGCCCCCCCTGGGGAGCGGGAGGGCCAAGGGGCAAAAACATTCAGTACTTC. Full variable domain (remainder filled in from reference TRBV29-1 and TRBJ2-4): SAVISQKPSRDICQRGTSLTIQCQVDSQVTMMFWYRQQPGQSLTLIATANQGSEATYESGFVIDKFPISRPNLTFSTLTVSNMSPEDSSIYLCSPPWGAGGPRGKNIQYFGAGTRLSVL.

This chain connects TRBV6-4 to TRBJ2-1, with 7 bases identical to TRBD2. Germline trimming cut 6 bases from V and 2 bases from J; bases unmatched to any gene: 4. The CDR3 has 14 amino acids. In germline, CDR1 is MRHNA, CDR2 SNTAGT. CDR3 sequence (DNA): TGTGCCAGCAGCGCAAGCGGGACCTACAATGAGCAGTTCTTC. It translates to CASSASGTYNEQFF.

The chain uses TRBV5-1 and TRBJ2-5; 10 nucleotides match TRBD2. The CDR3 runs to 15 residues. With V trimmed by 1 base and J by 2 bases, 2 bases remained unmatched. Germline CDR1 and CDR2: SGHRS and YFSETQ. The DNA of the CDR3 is TGCGCCAGCAGCTTGACTAGCGGGGCGCAAGAGACCCAGTACTTC. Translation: CASSLTSGAQETQYF.

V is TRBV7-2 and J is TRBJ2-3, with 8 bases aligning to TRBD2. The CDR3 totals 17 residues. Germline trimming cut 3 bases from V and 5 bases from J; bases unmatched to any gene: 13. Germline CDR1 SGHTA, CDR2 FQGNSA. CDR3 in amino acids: CASSLSAGALARDTQYF. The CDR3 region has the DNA TGTGCCAGCAGCTTGTCAGCGGGGGCGCTAGCGCGAGATACGCAGTATTTT. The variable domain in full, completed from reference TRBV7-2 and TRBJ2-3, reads GAGVSQSPSNKVTEKGKDVELRCDPISGHTALYWYRQSLGQGLEFLIYFQGNSAPDKSGLPSDRFSAERTGGSVSTLTIQRTQQEDSAVYLCASSLSAGALARDTQYFGPGTRLTVL.

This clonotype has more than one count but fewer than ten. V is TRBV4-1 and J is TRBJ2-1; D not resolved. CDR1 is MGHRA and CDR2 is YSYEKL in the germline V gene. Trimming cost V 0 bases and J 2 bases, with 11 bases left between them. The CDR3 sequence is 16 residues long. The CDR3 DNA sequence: TGCGCCAGCAGCCAAGAACCCTCCCAGCCCTACAATGAGCAGTTCTTC. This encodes CASSQEPSQPYNEQFF.

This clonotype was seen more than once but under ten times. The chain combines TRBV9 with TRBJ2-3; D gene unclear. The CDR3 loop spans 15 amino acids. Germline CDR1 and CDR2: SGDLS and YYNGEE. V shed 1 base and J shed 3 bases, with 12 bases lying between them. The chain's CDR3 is CASSVSALPTDTQYF. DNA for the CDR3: TGTGCCAGCAGCGTATCGGCACTCCCGACAGATACGCAGTATTTT.

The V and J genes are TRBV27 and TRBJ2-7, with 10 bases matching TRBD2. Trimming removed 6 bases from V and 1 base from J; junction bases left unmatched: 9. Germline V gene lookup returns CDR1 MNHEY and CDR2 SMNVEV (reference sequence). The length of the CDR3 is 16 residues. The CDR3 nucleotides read TGTGCCAGCAGCCCACCAAGGACTAGCGGTTCCTACGAGCAGTACTTC. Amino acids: CASSPPRTSGSYEQYF.

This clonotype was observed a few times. CDR3 protein: CASSPRAGGTYEQYF. CDR3 nucleotides: TGTGCCAGCAGCCCCCGGGCAGGGGGTACCTACGAGCAGTACTTC. The rearrangement joins TRBV7-2 to TRBJ2-7; TRBD1 aligns across 7 bases. Losses at the gene ends were 5 bases for V and 2 bases for J; bases not matched to a gene: 9. Per germline, CDR1 SGHTA and CDR2 FQGNSA. The CDR3 contains 15 residues. The variable domain in full, completed from reference TRBV7-2 and TRBJ2-7, reads GAGVSQSPSNKVTEKGKDVELRCDPISGHTALYWYRQSLGQGLEFLIYFQGNSAPDKSGLPSDRFSAERTGGSVSTLTIQRTQQEDSAVYLCASSPRAGGTYEQYFGPGTRLTVT.

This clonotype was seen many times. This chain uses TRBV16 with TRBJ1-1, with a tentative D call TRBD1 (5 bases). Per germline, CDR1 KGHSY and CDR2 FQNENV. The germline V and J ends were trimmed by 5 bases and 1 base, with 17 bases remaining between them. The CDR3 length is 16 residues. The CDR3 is CASSSRGGAGNTEAFF. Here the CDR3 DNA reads TGTGCCAGCAGCTCCCGGGGAGGGGCCGGGAACACTGAAGCTTTCTTT.